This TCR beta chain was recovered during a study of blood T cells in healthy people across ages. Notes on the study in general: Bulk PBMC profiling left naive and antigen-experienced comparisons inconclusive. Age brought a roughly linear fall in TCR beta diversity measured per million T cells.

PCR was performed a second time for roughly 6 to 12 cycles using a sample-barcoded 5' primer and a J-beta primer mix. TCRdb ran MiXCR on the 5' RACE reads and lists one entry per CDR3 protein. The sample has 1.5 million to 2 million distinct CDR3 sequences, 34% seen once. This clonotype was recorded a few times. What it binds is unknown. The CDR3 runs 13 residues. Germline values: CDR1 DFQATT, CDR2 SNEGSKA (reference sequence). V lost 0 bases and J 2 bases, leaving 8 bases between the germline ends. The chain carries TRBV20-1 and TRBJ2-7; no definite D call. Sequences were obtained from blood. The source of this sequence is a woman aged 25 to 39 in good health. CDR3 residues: CSARDPRTYEQYF. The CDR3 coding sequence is TGCAGTGCTAGAGATCCCAGGACCTACGAGCAGTACTTC.